This is a list of T cell receptor beta chains from one sample in a study of identifying expanded T cells in peripheral blood. The table came from immunoSEQ multiplex PCR; TCRdb's copy has only in-frame clones and leaves some out. The table shows about 100,000 clones, with approximately 88% occurring only once. The sequenced sample consisted of blood. Receptors were obtained from a person aged 18-70 years in good health. Each CDR3 is given with its conserved first and last residue. The D gene is left open where the match is weak. A row's size may be missing; if present it is once, few, many or a size class.

V gene	D gene	J gene	clone size	CDR3 DNA	CDR3 protein
TRBV7-2	NA	TRBJ2-5	NA	TGTGCCAGCAGCCAACGACGGTACCAAGAGACCCAGTACTTC	CASSQRRYQETQYF
TRBV10-3	NA	TRBJ1-5	once	TGTGCCATCAGTGACAGGTGGGGCAGCGGTTATAGCAATCAGCCCCAGCATTTT	CAISDRWGSGYSNQPQHF
TRBV28	NA	TRBJ1-1	NA	TGTGCCAGCAATTTAGCCCTGGGCACTGAAGCTTTCTTT	CASNLALGTEAFF
TRBV28	NA	TRBJ2-3	NA	TGTGCCAGCAGTTTCTCCTCGGGAGCCCGGGGGGATACGCAGTATTTT	CASSFSSGARGDTQYF
TRBV7-2	TRBD2	TRBJ2-2	NA	TGTGCCAGCAGCTACCTGGGCTATCAGGGAGCGGGGGACACCGGGGAGCTGTTTTTT	CASSYLGYQGAGDTGELFF
TRBV7-3	TRBD2	TRBJ2-3	NA	TGTGCCAGCAGCCCACCGGGACTAGCTGTGGATACGCAGTATTTT	CASSPPGLAVDTQYF
TRBV6-6	TRBD2	TRBJ2-7	NA	TGTGCCAGCAGTTCAGCGGGGAGCTACGAGCAGTACTTC	CASSSAGSYEQYF
TRBV6-5	NA	TRBJ1-1	NA	TGTGCCAGCAGACAACAGGGTCAGGGGACTGAAGCTTTCTTT	CASRQQGQGTEAFF
TRBV28	NA	TRBJ2-2	few	TGTGCCAGCAGCCCGGGGGACACGGGGGAGCTGTTTTTT	CASSPGDTGELFF
TRBV5-4	NA	TRBJ2-7	NA	TGTGCCAGCAGCTGGGGAGACCAACACGAGCAGTACTTC	CASSWGDQHEQYF
TRBV9	TRBD2	TRBJ2-3	NA	TGTGCCAGCAGCGTAGATGCGGGAGGGAATATAGATACGCAGTATTTT	CASSVDAGGNIDTQYF
TRBV19	TRBD1	TRBJ1-2	once	TGTGCCAGTAGTGCCCAGGGGGAGCCCTATGGCTACACCTTC	CASSAQGEPYGYTF
TRBV6-6	TRBD2	TRBJ2-5	NA	TGTGCCAGCAGTCGGCTAGCGGGGGCTAACCAAGAGACCCAGTACTTC	CASSRLAGANQETQYF
TRBV7-9	TRBD2	TRBJ2-1	once	TGTGCCAGCAGCTTAGTACCTAGCGGGTACAATGAGCAGTTCTTC	CASSLVPSGYNEQFF
TRBV11-3	NA	TRBJ1-1	NA	TGTGCCAGCAGCCGCAGAGACACTGAAGCTTTCTTT	CASSRRDTEAFF
TRBV28	TRBD1	TRBJ1-2	NA	TGTGCCTCATTTACCGGGACAGGCCTAAACTATGGCTACACCTTC	CASFTGTGLNYGYTF
TRBV9	NA	TRBJ2-5	NA	TGTGCCAGCAGCCTTTCTGGACAGCAAGAGACCCAGTACTTC	CASSLSGQQETQYF
TRBV5-1	TRBD1	TRBJ1-4	few	TGCGCCAGCAGCGGAGGGGGCGCGGATGAAAAACTGTTTTTT	CASSGGGADEKLFF
TRBV5-1	TRBD2	TRBJ2-5	NA	TGCGCCAGCACCTCGGCGGGAGAAGGAGGAGAGACCCAGTACTTC	CASTSAGEGGETQYF
TRBV5-1	NA	TRBJ2-2	NA	TGCGCCAGCAGCCCCGACCAGAACACCGGGGAGCTGTTTTTT	CASSPDQNTGELFF
TRBV7-9	NA	TRBJ2-3	NA	TGTGCCAGCAGCTTAGACACGCAGTATTTT	CASSLDTQYF
TRBV14	NA	TRBJ1-1	once	TGTGCCAGCAGCCAAGTCCGGGGGAACACTGAAGCTTTCTTT	CASSQVRGNTEAFF
TRBV7-2	NA	TRBJ1-3	NA	TGTGCCAGCAGCGAACCAAGCTCTGGAAACACCATATATTTT	CASSEPSSGNTIYF
TRBV5-1	TRBD1	TRBJ1-2	NA	TGCGCCAGCAGCTTGGGCAGGGGGCACCTCTATGGCTACACCTTC	CASSLGRGHLYGYTF
TRBV13	NA	TRBJ1-2	NA	TGTGCCAGCACAATGAGACAAACTAACTATGGCTACACCTTC	CASTMRQTNYGYTF
TRBV6-9	TRBD1	TRBJ1-5	NA	TGTGCCAGCAGTTATAGACAGGGAAAGAATCAGCCCCAGCATTTT	CASSYRQGKNQPQHF
TRBV19	NA	TRBJ2-5	NA	TGTGCCAGTAGTCGAATGGACAGTCAAGAGACCCAGTACTTC	CASSRMDSQETQYF
TRBV5-6	NA	TRBJ2-5	once	TGTGCCAGCAGCTTGGTAGGGCAGATGGAGACCCAGTACTTC	CASSLVGQMETQYF
TRBV18	TRBD1	TRBJ1-3	NA	TGTGCCAGCTCACCCCGGGACAGGGCTGGAAACACCATATATTTT	CASSPRDRAGNTIYF
TRBV30	NA	TRBJ1-1	NA	TGTGCCTGGAGTGTATCCGCTGAAGCTTTCTTT	CAWSVSAEAFF
TRBV7-9	TRBD2	TRBJ2-1	NA	TGTGCCAGCAGCCTTAGCGGGAGGGCCAATGAGCAGTTCTTC	CASSLSGRANEQFF
TRBV5-1	NA	TRBJ1-5	NA	TGCGCCAGCAGCACCTCTAGCAATCAGCCCCAGCATTTT	CASSTSSNQPQHF
TRBV11-2	TRBD2	TRBJ2-2	few	TGTGCCAGCAGCAACCAAGGACTAGCGGGTGCCGGGGAGCTGTTTTTT	CASSNQGLAGAGELFF
TRBV6-1	NA	TRBJ2-7	NA	TGTGCCAGCAGTGAACGGAGGGACAGTTGGGGCGAGCAGTACTTC	CASSERRDSWGEQYF
TRBV18	TRBD1	TRBJ2-6	NA	TGTGCCAGCTCACCAGGACAGGGGGCAGGCGGGGCCAACGTCCTGACTTTC	CASSPGQGAGGANVLTF
TRBV14	TRBD2	TRBJ2-1	NA	TGTGCCAGCAGTCTTCTAGCGGGGGGTCGTAATGAGCAGTTCTTC	CASSLLAGGRNEQFF
TRBV9	NA	TRBJ1-2	NA	TGTGCCAGCAGCCCTAGTCCCGGGACCTTTACCATCCTCTATGGCTACACCTTC	CASSPSPGTFTILYGYTF
TRBV6-1	NA	TRBJ1-1	NA	TGTGCCAGCAGTGAAGCGGGTCTTACAGGATTCAACACTGAAGCTTTCTTT	CASSEAGLTGFNTEAFF
TRBV15	NA	TRBJ1-2	NA	TGTGCCACCAGCAGAGGGGTCCTTCAAGCTAACTATGGCTACACCTTC	CATSRGVLQANYGYTF
TRBV19	TRBD1	TRBJ1-2	few	TGTGCCAGTAGTATCCTCGAGGACAGGGGGCAATATGGCTACACCTTC	CASSILEDRGQYGYTF
TRBV19	NA	TRBJ2-2	NA	TGTGCCAGTAGTACTAATGGCCCCGGGGAGCTGTTTTTT	CASSTNGPGELFF
TRBV7-8	TRBD1	TRBJ1-6	NA	TGTGCCAGCACCCCGGGACAGGGCGGCAATTCACCCCTCCACTTT	CASTPGQGGNSPLHF
TRBV29-1	NA	TRBJ2-7	NA	TGCAGCGTTGAAGAGGCGGGGGCCCCCTACGAGCAGTACTTC	CSVEEAGAPYEQYF
TRBV4-1	NA	TRBJ1-5	NA	TGCGCCAGCAGCCAAGATGTGGGCGGAGGATTCAATCAGCCCCAGCATTTT	CASSQDVGGGFNQPQHF
TRBV7-6	NA	TRBJ2-2	NA	TGTGCCAGCAGCTCGACAAATATCAACACCGGGGAGCTGTTTTTT	CASSSTNINTGELFF
TRBV5-6	NA	TRBJ1-5	NA	TGTGCCAGCAGCTTGACGGGGTGGGATCAGCCCCAGCATTTT	CASSLTGWDQPQHF
TRBV9	NA	TRBJ1-5	NA	TGTGCCAGCAGCGTAGAACCCGTCGATCAGCCCCAGCATTTT	CASSVEPVDQPQHF
TRBV12-5	NA	TRBJ1-2	NA	TGTGCTAGTGGCCCCGGATGGGAAAACCATGGCTACACCTTC	CASGPGWENHGYTF
TRBV28	TRBD1	TRBJ2-3	NA	TGTGCCAGCAGCACTCCCCCAGGGGGCGGTTCGGCAGATACGCAGTATTTT	CASSTPPGGGSADTQYF
TRBV29-1	NA	TRBJ1-4	NA	TGCAGCGTTCGGGACGAAAAACTGTTTTTT	CSVRDEKLFF
TRBV7-2	NA	TRBJ2-5	NA	TGTGCCAGCAGCTTAAGACAGTCGTCAGAGACCCAGTACTTC	CASSLRQSSETQYF
TRBV5-1	TRBD2	TRBJ2-7	NA	TGCGCCAGCGTCAACTCTATCGGCGGGAGGGCCGGCGAGCAGTACTTC	CASVNSIGGRAGEQYF